A selection of T cell receptor beta chains follows, all from one sample in a study of molecular identifiers for immune sequencing clone quantification. TCRdb redid the calling of the PCR reads with MiXCR, one entry per CDR3 protein. The table shows approximately 41,000 distinct CDR3 sequences, with roughly a fifth occurring only once. The sequenced sample was naive CD8+ T cells from blood, with Jurkat cell RNA spiked in. These receptors all stem from a human donor in good health. Some libraries in this study had Jurkat cell RNA spiked in. CDR3s include the opening cysteine and the closing phenylalanine or tryptophan. A D gene is named only where the DNA matches it firmly. Only some rows state a clone size, as once, few, many or a class for expanded clones.

d_call: NA; v_call: TRBV27; j_call: TRBJ2-3; clone_size: many; cdr3_nt: TGTGCCAGCCACCAGCTTTCAACAGATACGCAGTATTTT; cdr3_aa: CASHQLSTDTQYF
d_call: NA; v_call: TRBV23-1; j_call: TRBJ2-7; clone_size: NA; cdr3_nt: TGCGCCAGCAGTGGTTCCGGGGGCGCGGCCTACGAGCAGTACTTC; cdr3_aa: CASSGSGGAAYEQYF
d_call: TRBD1; v_call: TRBV10-3; j_call: TRBJ1-1; clone_size: many; cdr3_nt: TGTGCCATCAGTGAGTCCGGGACAGGGGCCACTGAAGCTTTCTTT; cdr3_aa: CAISESGTGATEAFF
d_call: TRBD2; v_call: TRBV24-1; j_call: TRBJ2-3; clone_size: many; cdr3_nt: TGTGCCACCAGTGACCCCGAACTAGCGGGCGCAGATACGCAGTATTTT; cdr3_aa: CATSDPELAGADTQYF
d_call: NA; v_call: TRBV29-1; j_call: TRBJ2-7; clone_size: medium-sized; cdr3_nt: TGCAGCGTTGTTGTGGGATACGAGCAGTACTTC; cdr3_aa: CSVVVGYEQYF
d_call: NA; v_call: TRBV27; j_call: TRBJ2-7; clone_size: many; cdr3_nt: TGTGCCAGCAGTTTATTCGGGCCCTACGAGCAGTACTTC; cdr3_aa: CASSLFGPYEQYF
d_call: NA; v_call: TRBV12-3/TRBV12-4; j_call: TRBJ2-1; clone_size: few; cdr3_nt: TGTGCCAGCAGTCCCCACGGGGGAGACCTCTCCTACAATGAGCAGTTCTTC; cdr3_aa: CASSPHGGDLSYNEQFF
d_call: NA; v_call: TRBV27; j_call: TRBJ2-2; clone_size: many; cdr3_nt: TGTGCCAGCAGTATTACCAGGGTACGAGGCACCGGGGAGCTGTTTTTT; cdr3_aa: CASSITRVRGTGELFF
d_call: TRBD2; v_call: TRBV9; j_call: TRBJ2-3; clone_size: many; cdr3_nt: TGTGCCAGCAGCGCGCAACTAGCGGGGGACGACACAGATACGCAGTATTTT; cdr3_aa: CASSAQLAGDDTDTQYF
d_call: NA; v_call: TRBV25-1; j_call: TRBJ2-3; clone_size: many; cdr3_nt: TGTGCCAGCAGTGAACCCCTAGCCAGCACAGATACGCAGTATTTT; cdr3_aa: CASSEPLASTDTQYF
d_call: NA; v_call: TRBV28; j_call: TRBJ2-5; clone_size: many; cdr3_nt: TGTGCCAGCAGTTTACACCGGGGGACGAGGGAGACCCAGTACTTC; cdr3_aa: CASSLHRGTRETQYF
d_call: NA; v_call: TRBV27; j_call: TRBJ2-1; clone_size: many; cdr3_nt: TGTGCCAGCACAGGGGGGAATGAGCAGTTCTTC; cdr3_aa: CASTGGNEQFF
d_call: NA; v_call: TRBV19; j_call: TRBJ2-3; clone_size: many; cdr3_nt: TGTGCCAGTAGTCCGTGGGCAGATACGCAGTATTTT; cdr3_aa: CASSPWADTQYF
d_call: NA; v_call: TRBV25-1; j_call: TRBJ2-7; clone_size: many; cdr3_nt: TGTGCCAGCAGTGAGTCTGGGACAAACTACGAGCAGTACTTC; cdr3_aa: CASSESGTNYEQYF
d_call: NA; v_call: TRBV5-8; j_call: TRBJ1-1; clone_size: many; cdr3_nt: TGTGCCAGCAGCATGACGGTGAACTCACAAGCTTTCTTT; cdr3_aa: CASSMTVNSQAFF
d_call: NA; v_call: TRBV27; j_call: TRBJ1-1; clone_size: many; cdr3_nt: TGTGCCAGCCGGGGACGGGGGCCGGCGCTGAACACTGAAGCTTTCTTT; cdr3_aa: CASRGRGPALNTEAFF
d_call: NA; v_call: TRBV20-1; j_call: TRBJ2-7; clone_size: many; cdr3_nt: TGCAGTGCTAGAGCGGCAGTCTCCTACGAGCAGTACTTC; cdr3_aa: CSARAAVSYEQYF
d_call: NA; v_call: TRBV2; j_call: TRBJ1-5; clone_size: once; cdr3_nt: TGTGCCAGCAGTGCCACAGGAGTTAGCAATCAGCCCCAGCGTTTT; cdr3_aa: CASSATGVSNQPQRF
d_call: TRBD2; v_call: TRBV29-1; j_call: TRBJ2-7; clone_size: many; cdr3_nt: TGCAGCGTGGGGACTAGCGGGGGCCCCTACGAGCAGTACTTC; cdr3_aa: CSVGTSGGPYEQYF
d_call: NA; v_call: TRBV6-5; j_call: TRBJ1-6; clone_size: many; cdr3_nt: TGTGCCAGCAGTTACTCGAGCGGCGATTCACCCCTCCACTTT; cdr3_aa: CASSYSSGDSPLHF
d_call: NA; v_call: TRBV19; j_call: TRBJ2-1; clone_size: many; cdr3_nt: TGTGCCAGTAGTCGGAGGTTCCCTGCGGATGAGCAGTTCTTC; cdr3_aa: CASSRRFPADEQFF
d_call: TRBD1; v_call: TRBV12-3/TRBV12-4; j_call: TRBJ1-1; clone_size: many; cdr3_nt: TGTGCCAGCAGTTTGAAGGACAGGAAAGTCTTCTTT; cdr3_aa: CASSLKDRKVFF
d_call: NA; v_call: TRBV27; j_call: TRBJ1-1; clone_size: many; cdr3_nt: TGTGCCAGCAGTTCCGCCCGAGAATTCTTTGACACTGAAGCTTTCTTT; cdr3_aa: CASSSAREFFDTEAFF
d_call: NA; v_call: TRBV28; j_call: TRBJ2-5; clone_size: many; cdr3_nt: TGTGCCAGCAGTTTGGAGGGGCCCCAGGCCCAGTACTTC; cdr3_aa: CASSLEGPQAQYF
d_call: NA; v_call: TRBV27; j_call: TRBJ2-5; clone_size: many; cdr3_nt: TGTGCCAGCAGCGGCTTGGGCAGAAATTTCCAAGAGACCCAGTACTTC; cdr3_aa: CASSGLGRNFQETQYF
d_call: TRBD1; v_call: TRBV4-3; j_call: TRBJ1-3; clone_size: many; cdr3_nt: TGCGCCAGCAGCCATGGGACAGGGTCTTTTAGTAACACCATATATTTT; cdr3_aa: CASSHGTGSFSNTIYF
d_call: TRBD1; v_call: TRBV19; j_call: TRBJ1-1; clone_size: many; cdr3_nt: TGTGCCAGTAGTATAGACCGCGAGACAGGGGGTTCTACTGAAGCTTTCTTT; cdr3_aa: CASSIDRETGGSTEAFF
d_call: NA; v_call: TRBV7-9; j_call: TRBJ2-7; clone_size: many; cdr3_nt: TGTGCCAGCAGCTATAGCGGACCTAGCGAGACCTACGAGCAGTACTTC; cdr3_aa: CASSYSGPSETYEQYF
d_call: NA; v_call: TRBV20-1; j_call: TRBJ2-7; clone_size: NA; cdr3_nt: TGCAGTGCTAGGTTTGAGTCCTACGAGCAGTACTTC; cdr3_aa: CSARFESYEQYF
d_call: TRBD2; v_call: TRBV2; j_call: TRBJ2-7; clone_size: many; cdr3_nt: TGTGCCAGCAGTGAAAATCCCGGACTAGCGGGGGACGAGCAGTACTTC; cdr3_aa: CASSENPGLAGDEQYF
d_call: NA; v_call: TRBV2; j_call: TRBJ2-5; clone_size: NA; cdr3_nt: TGTGCCAGCAGATACACGTACCAAGAGACCCAGTACTTC; cdr3_aa: CASRYTYQETQYF
d_call: TRBD1; v_call: TRBV4-3; j_call: TRBJ2-7; clone_size: NA; cdr3_nt: TGCGCCAGCAGCCAAGATAGGGGGCTGGCGAGTGAGCAGTACTTC; cdr3_aa: CASSQDRGLASEQYF
d_call: TRBD1; v_call: TRBV28; j_call: TRBJ2-4; clone_size: many; cdr3_nt: TGTGCCAGCAGTACTGGACAGGGGAAGGCCAAAAACATTCAGTACTTC; cdr3_aa: CASSTGQGKAKNIQYF
d_call: NA; v_call: TRBV4-3; j_call: TRBJ1-1; clone_size: NA; cdr3_nt: TGCGCCAGCAGCCAAGTCACGTTTCCCACTGAAGCTTTCTTT; cdr3_aa: CASSQVTFPTEAFF
d_call: NA; v_call: TRBV4-1; j_call: TRBJ2-5; clone_size: many; cdr3_nt: TGCGCCAGCAGCCAAGCTCAACAAGAGACCCAGTACTTC; cdr3_aa: CASSQAQQETQYF
d_call: NA; v_call: TRBV7-9; j_call: TRBJ2-5; clone_size: NA; cdr3_nt: TGTGCCAGCGGCGGACCGGACGGCAAAGAGGCCCAGTACTTC; cdr3_aa: CASGGPDGKEAQYF
d_call: NA; v_call: TRBV14; j_call: TRBJ2-1; clone_size: many; cdr3_nt: TGTGCCAGCAGCCAAGAAGGGGCAGGAACTAATGAGCAGTTCTTC; cdr3_aa: CASSQEGAGTNEQFF
d_call: NA; v_call: TRBV7-6; j_call: TRBJ2-7; clone_size: many; cdr3_nt: TGTGCCAGCAGCTTAGCGTTGAGCTACGAGCAGTACTTC; cdr3_aa: CASSLALSYEQYF
d_call: TRBD1; v_call: TRBV6-2/TRBV6-3; j_call: TRBJ2-1; clone_size: many; cdr3_nt: TGTGCCAGCTGGACAGGGGCCTACAATGAGCAGTTCTTC; cdr3_aa: CASWTGAYNEQFF
d_call: NA; v_call: TRBV7-5; j_call: TRBJ2-2; clone_size: NA; cdr3_nt: TGTATCTCCGTGCCAGCAAACGCAGGGTCCATCAATGGCGAGGTTGGGGAGCTGTTTTTT; cdr3_aa: CISVPANAGSINGEVGELFF
d_call: NA; v_call: TRBV29-1; j_call: TRBJ2-5; clone_size: many; cdr3_nt: TGCAGCGTTTTAGAGTACCAAGAGACCCAGTACTTC; cdr3_aa: CSVLEYQETQYF
d_call: TRBD1; v_call: TRBV29-1; j_call: TRBJ1-1; clone_size: many; cdr3_nt: TGCAGCGTTGAGGGTTGGACAGGGGGCTCTGAAGCTTTCTTT; cdr3_aa: CSVEGWTGGSEAFF